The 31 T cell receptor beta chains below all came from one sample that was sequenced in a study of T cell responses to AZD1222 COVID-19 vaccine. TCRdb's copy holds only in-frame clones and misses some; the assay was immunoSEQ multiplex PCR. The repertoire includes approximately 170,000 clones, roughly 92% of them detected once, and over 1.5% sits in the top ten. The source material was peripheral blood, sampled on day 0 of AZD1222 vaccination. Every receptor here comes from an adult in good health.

Here the CDR3 DNA reads TGTGCCAGTATCCTCCGGACAGGGGTCACTGAAGCTTTCTTT. Translation: CASILRTGVTEAFF. The genes are TRBV19 and TRBJ1-1; 9 nucleotides agree with TRBD1. The germline CDR1 and CDR2 sequences are LNHDA and SQIVND (reference sequence). The CDR3 covers 14 residues. The V and J ends lost 7 bases and 4 bases, in that order; junction bases with no gene match: 7.

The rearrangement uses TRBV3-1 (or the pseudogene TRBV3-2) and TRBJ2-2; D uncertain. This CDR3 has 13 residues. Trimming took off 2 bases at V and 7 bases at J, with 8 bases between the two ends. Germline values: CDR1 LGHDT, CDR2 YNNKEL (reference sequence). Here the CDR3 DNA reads TGTGCCAGCAGCCAAAGGACGGTCGGGGAGCTGTTTTTT. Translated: CASSQRTVGELFF.

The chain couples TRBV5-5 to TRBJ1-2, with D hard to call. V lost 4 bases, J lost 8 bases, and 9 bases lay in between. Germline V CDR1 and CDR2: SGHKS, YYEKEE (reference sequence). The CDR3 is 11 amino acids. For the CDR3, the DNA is TGTGCCAGCAGCCTCCTCGGGGGCTACACCTTC. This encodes CASSLLGGYTF.

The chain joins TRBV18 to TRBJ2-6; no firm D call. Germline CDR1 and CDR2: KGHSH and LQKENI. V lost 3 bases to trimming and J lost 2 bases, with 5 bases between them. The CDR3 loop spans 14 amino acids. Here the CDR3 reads CASSPSTGANVLTF. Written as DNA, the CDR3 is TGTGCCAGCTCACCCTCTACTGGGGCCAACGTCCTGACTTTC.

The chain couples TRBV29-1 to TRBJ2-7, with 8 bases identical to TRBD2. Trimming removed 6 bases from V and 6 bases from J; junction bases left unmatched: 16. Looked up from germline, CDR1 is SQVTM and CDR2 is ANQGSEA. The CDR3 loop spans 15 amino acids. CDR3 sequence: CSVGGARAGVAEQYF. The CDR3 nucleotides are TGCAGCGTGGGGGGGGCTAGAGCGGGAGTAGCCGAGCAGTACTTC.

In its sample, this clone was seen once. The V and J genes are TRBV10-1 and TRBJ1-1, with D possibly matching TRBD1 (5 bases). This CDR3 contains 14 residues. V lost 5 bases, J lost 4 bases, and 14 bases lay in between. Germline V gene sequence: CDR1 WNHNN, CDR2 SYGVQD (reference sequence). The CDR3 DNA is TGCGCCAGCAGTAAAAGGGGAGGAGGCACTGAAGCTTTCTTT. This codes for CASSKRGGGTEAFF.

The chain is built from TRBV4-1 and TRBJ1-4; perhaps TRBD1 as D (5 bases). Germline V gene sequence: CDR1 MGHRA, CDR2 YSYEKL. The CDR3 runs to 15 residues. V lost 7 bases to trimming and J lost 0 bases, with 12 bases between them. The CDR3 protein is CASTSPGTTNEKLFF. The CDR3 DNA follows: TGCGCCAGCACCTCCCCAGGGACAACTAATGAAAAACTGTTTTTT.

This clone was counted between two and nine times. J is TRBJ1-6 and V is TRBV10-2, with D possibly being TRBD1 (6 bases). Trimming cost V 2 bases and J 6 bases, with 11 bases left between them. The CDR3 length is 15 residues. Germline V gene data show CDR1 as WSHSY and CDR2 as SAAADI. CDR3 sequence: CASSETGRSNSPLHF. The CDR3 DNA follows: TGCGCCAGCAGTGAGACAGGGCGTAGTAATTCACCCCTCCACTTT.

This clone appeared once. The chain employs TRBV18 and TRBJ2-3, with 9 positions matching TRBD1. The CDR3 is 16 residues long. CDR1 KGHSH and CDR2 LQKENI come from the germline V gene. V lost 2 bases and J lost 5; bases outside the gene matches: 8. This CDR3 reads CASSPTRTGVGDTQYF. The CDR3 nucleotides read TGTGCCAGCTCACCAACCCGGACAGGGGTGGGAGATACGCAGTATTTT.

The CDR3, as DNA: TGTGCCAGCAGCGTCCCCCCGGGACCCCAAGAGACCCAGTACTTC. Its protein product is CASSVPPGPQETQYF. J is TRBJ2-5 and V is TRBV7-9; D assignment may be TRBD1 or TRBD2 (5 bases each). Trimming took 5 bases from V and 1 from J, leaving 14 bases between them. The germline gives CDR1 SEHNR, CDR2 FQNEAQ (reference sequence). CDR3 length equals 15 residues.

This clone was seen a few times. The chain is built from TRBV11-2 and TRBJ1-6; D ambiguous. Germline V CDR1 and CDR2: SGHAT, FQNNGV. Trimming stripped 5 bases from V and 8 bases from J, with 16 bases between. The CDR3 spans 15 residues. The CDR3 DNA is TGTGCCAGCAGCCCAGCTGCCCACCTCGATTCACCCCTCCACTTT. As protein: CASSPAAHLDSPLHF.

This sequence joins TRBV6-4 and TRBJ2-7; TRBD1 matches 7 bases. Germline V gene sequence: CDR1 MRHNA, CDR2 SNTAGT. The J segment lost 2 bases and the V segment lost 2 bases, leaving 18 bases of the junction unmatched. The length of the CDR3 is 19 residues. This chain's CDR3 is CASSDRAVLLDREPYEQYF. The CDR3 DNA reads TGTGCCAGCAGTGACCGAGCAGTCTTGCTTGACAGGGAACCCTACGAGCAGTACTTC.

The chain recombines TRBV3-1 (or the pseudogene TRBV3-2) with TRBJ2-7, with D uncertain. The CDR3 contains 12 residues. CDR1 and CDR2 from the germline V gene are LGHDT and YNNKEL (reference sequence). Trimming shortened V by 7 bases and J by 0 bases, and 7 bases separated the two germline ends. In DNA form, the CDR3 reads TGTGCCAGCAAAGGTAGCTCCTACGAGCAGTACTTC. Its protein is CASKGSSYEQYF.

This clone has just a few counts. The CDR3 bases are TGTGCCAGCTCTTCCGTCGGGAACGAGCAGTACTTC. Translation gives CASSSVGNEQYF. The chain joins TRBV18 to TRBJ2-7; D is perhaps TRBD2 (5 bases). CDR1 and CDR2 from the germline V gene are KGHSH and LQKENI. The CDR3 has 12 amino acids. Deletions cut 6 bases from V and 5 bases from J, with 11 bases between.

The CDR3 loop reads CAVSQGTYEQYF. For the CDR3, the DNA is TGTGCCGTTTCACAGGGGACCTACGAGCAGTACTTC. The chain combines TRBV6-5 with TRBJ2-7; 7 nucleotides match TRBD1. CDR1 and CDR2 from the germline V gene are MNHEY and SVGAGI. This CDR3 comprises 12 residues. V lost 11 bases, J lost 2 bases, and 6 bases stayed unmatched.

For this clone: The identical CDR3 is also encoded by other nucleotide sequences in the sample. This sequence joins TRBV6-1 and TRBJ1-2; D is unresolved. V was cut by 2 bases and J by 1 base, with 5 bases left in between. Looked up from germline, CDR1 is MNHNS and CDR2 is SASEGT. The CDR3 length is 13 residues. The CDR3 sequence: CASSERINYGYTF. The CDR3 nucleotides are TGTGCCAGCAGTGAACGGATTAACTATGGCTACACCTTC.

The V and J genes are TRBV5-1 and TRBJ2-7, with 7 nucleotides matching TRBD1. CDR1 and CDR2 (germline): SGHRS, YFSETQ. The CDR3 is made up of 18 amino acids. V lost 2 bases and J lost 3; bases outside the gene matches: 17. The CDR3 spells CASSLRSGTAFINYEQYF. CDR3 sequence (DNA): TGCGCCAGCAGCTTACGATCCGGGACAGCTTTTATTAACTACGAGCAGTACTTC.

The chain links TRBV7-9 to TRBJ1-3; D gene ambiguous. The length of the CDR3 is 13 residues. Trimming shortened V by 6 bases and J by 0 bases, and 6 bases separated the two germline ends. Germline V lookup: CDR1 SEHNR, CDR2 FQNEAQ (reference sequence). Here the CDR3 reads CASSSSSGNTIYF. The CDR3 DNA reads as TGTGCCAGCAGTTCATCCTCTGGAAACACCATATATTTT.

The CDR3 DNA follows: TGTGCCAGTAGTATTTTGTTTGGCACATCGGGCAATCAGCCCCAGCATTTT. It codes for CASSILFGTSGNQPQHF. The chain has TRBV19 and TRBJ1-5; D is unresolved. Trimming removed 3 bases at V and 2 bases at J, with 17 bases between. This CDR3 has 17 residues. CDR1 and CDR2 from the germline V gene are LNHDA and SQIVND (reference sequence).

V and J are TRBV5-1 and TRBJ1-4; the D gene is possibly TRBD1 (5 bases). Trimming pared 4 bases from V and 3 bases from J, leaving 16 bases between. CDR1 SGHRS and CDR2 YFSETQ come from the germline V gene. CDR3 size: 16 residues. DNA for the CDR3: TGCGCCAGCAGCACAGGTCCCCGAGAGTCTAATGAAAAACTGTTTTTT. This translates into CASSTGPRESNEKLFF.

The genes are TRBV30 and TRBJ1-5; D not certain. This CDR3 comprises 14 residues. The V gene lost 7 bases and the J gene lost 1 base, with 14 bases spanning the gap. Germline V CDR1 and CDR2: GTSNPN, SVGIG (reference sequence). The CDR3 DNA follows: TGTGCCTATAACCGCCGGGGAAGCAATCAGCCCCAGCATTTT. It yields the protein CAYNRRGSNQPQHF.

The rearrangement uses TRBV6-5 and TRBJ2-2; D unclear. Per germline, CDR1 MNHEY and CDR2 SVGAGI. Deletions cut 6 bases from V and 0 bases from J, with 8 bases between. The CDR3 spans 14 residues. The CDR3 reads CASRQYTNTGELFF. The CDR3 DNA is TGTGCCAGCAGGCAATATACGAACACCGGGGAGCTGTTTTTT.

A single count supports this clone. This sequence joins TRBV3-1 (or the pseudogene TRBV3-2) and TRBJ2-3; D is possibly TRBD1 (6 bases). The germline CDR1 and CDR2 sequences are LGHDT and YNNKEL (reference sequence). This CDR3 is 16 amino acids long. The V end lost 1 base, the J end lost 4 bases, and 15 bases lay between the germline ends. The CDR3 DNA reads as TGTGCCAGCAGCCAAGTACAGGGAAGATTCGCAGATACGCAGTATTTT. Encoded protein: CASSQVQGRFADTQYF.

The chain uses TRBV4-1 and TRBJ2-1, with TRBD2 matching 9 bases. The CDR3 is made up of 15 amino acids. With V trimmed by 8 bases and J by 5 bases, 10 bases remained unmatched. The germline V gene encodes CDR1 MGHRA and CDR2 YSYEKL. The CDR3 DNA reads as TGCGCCAGCGCCACCTTCAGCGGGGGGAACAATGAGCAGTTCTTC. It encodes CASATFSGGNNEQFF.

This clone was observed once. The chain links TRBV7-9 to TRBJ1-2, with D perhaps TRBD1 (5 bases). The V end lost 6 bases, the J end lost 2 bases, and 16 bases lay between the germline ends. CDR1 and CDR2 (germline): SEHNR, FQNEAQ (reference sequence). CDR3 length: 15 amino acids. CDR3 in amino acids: CASRGTALSNYGYTF. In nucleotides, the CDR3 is TGTGCCAGCAGGGGGACCGCCCTTTCAAACTATGGCTACACCTTC.

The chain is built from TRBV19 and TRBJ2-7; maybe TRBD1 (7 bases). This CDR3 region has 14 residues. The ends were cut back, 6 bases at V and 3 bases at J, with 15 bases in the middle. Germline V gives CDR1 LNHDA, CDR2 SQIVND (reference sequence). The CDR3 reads CASSTRQGGYEQYF. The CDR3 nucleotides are TGTGCCAGTAGCACCCGACAGGGAGGCTACGAGCAGTACTTC.

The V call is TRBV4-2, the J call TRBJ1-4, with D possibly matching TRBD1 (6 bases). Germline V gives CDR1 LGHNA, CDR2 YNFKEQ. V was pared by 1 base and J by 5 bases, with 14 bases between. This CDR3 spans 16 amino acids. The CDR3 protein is CASSQGSTGLNEKLFF. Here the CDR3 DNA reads TGTGCCAGCAGCCAAGGGAGTACAGGGTTGAATGAAAAACTGTTTTTT.

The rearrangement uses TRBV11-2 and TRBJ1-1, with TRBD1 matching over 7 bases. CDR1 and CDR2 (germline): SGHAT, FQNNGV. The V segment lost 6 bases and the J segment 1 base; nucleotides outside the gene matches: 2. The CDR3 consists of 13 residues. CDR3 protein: CASSWTGNTEAFF. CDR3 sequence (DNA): TGTGCCAGCAGTTGGACAGGGAACACTGAAGCTTTCTTT.

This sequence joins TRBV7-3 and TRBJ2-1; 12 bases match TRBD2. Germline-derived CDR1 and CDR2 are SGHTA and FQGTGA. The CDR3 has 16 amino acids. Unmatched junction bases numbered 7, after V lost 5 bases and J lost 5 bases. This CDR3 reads CASSAGLAGNHNEQFF. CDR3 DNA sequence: TGTGCCAGCAGCGCCGGACTAGCGGGGAACCACAATGAGCAGTTCTTC. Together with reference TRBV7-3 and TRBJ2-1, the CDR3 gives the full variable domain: GAGVSQTPSNKVTEKGKYVELRCDPISGHTALYWYRQSLGQGPEFLIYFQGTGAADDSGLPNDRFFAVRPEGSVSTLKIQRTERGDSAVYLCASSAGLAGNHNEQFFGPGTRLTVL.

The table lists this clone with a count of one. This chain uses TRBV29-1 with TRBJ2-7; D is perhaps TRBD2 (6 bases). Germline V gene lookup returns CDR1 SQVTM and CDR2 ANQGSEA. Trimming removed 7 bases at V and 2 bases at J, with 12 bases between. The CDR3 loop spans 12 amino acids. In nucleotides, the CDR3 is TGCAGCGCCGCGGGAACCCCCTACGAGCAGTACTTC. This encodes CSAAGTPYEQYF.

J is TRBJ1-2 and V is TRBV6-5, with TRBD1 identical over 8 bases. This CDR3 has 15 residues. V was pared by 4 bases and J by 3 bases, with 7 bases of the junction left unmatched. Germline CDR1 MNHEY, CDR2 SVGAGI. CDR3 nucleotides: TGTGCCAGCAGTTCAATGACAGGGGTTGACTATGGCTACACCTTC. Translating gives CASSSMTGVDYGYTF.